The T cell receptor beta chain under discussion was sequenced for a study of T cells in Graves' hyperthyroidism and ophthalmopathy. Germline values: CDR1 DFQATT, CDR2 SNEGSKA (reference sequence). Trimming shortened V by 7 bases and J by 1 base, and 16 bases separated the two germline ends. This CDR3 is 14 amino acids long. RNA transcripts served as the template for amplifying TCR beta CDR3 regions. The HTBI primer set drove a first-round RT-PCR of the TCR CDR3. TCRdb ran MiXCR on the multiplex PCR reads and lists one entry per CDR3 protein. The sample gives roughly 560,000 distinct CDR3 sequences, roughly 15% of which show up once; roughly 4.5% is in the top ten. Individuals with ophthalmopathy presented a Clinical Activity Score of at least 3, a NOSPECS grade of at least 4 and a duration under 3 months. This clonotype was recorded many times.

The receptor was derived from a woman in her thirties or forties with Graves' ophthalmopathy. V usage is TRBV20-1 and J usage is TRBJ2-5; weak D call: TRBD2 (6 bases). The sample consisted of blood. Here the CDR3 DNA reads TGCAGTGTCAAACGGGACGGGGGCCAAGAGACCCAGTACTTC. As protein: CSVKRDGGQETQYF.